The 8 T cell receptor beta chains given below trace back to one sample, sequenced in a study of immune heterogeneity within non-small cell lung tumors. TCRs were amplified from 600 ng gDNA of bulk tumor per sample. In surgery, several biopsies were collected from each primary tumor at widely spaced sites. Curative surgical treatment was performed in patients who had newly diagnosed, untreated non-small cell lung cancer. A first 10-cycle multiplex round used 32 V-gene and 13 J-gene primers on TCR beta CDR3. One entry per CDR3 protein results from TCRdb running MiXCR on the multiplex PCR reads. Of roughly 4,000 distinct CDR3 sequences detected, 25% to 35% appear once; the ten largest clones hold 9% to 15%. Material: lung tumor tissue. These receptor sequences come from a man between 60 and 75 years old with non-small cell lung cancer.

This clonotype was seen a handful of times. The chain has TRBV29-1 and TRBJ2-5; the D gene could be TRBD1 or TRBD2 (5 bases each). Deletions cut 6 bases from V and 5 bases from J, with 13 bases between. CDR1 is SQVTM, CDR2 ANQGSEA, per germline. The CDR3 sequence is 12 residues long. The CDR3 DNA reads TGCAGCGTGAGAGGGGCCAGCGAGACCCAGTACTTC. It specifies CSVRGASETQYF.

This clonotype was counted a few times. The genes are TRBV11-2 and TRBJ2-2; 8 positions agree with TRBD2. The CDR3 contains 15 residues. The germline CDR1 and CDR2 sequences are SGHAT and FQNNGV. The junction had 6 bases not matched to a gene; V was cut back by 8 bases and J by 1 base. The CDR3 is CASGRGGWNTGELFF. As DNA, the CDR3 is TGTGCCAGCGGACGGGGGGGTTGGAACACCGGGGAGCTGTTTTTT.

This clonotype was seen only a few times. This may arise from a read error, as a much more abundant clone is one base away. The V gene is TRBV11-2, the J gene TRBJ2-2; D may be TRBD2 (6 bases). This CDR3 is 14 amino acids long. CDR1 and CDR2 (germline): SGHAT, FQNNGV. For the CDR3, the DNA is TGTGCCAGCAGCTTAGCTGGTTTGGACGGGGGGCTGTTTTTT. Its protein is CASSLAGLDGGLFF.

In this sample, this clonotype turned up a few times. This chain connects TRBV6-4 to TRBJ1-1, with no clear D. Trimming stripped 4 bases from V and 5 bases from J, with 11 bases between. Germline lookup yields CDR1 MRHNA and CDR2 SNTAGT. CDR3 length: 13 residues. The CDR3 loop is CASSVSQQTEAFF. CDR3 DNA: TGTGCCAGCAGTGTATCCCAACAGACTGAAGCTTTCTTT.

By share, this clonotype ranks as medium-sized. V usage is TRBV7-2 and J usage is TRBJ1-5, with D hard to call. The V gene's germline CDR1 is SGHTA and CDR2 FQGNSA. V was cut by 5 bases and J by 9 bases, with 14 bases left in between. The CDR3 is 13 amino acids. Here the CDR3 DNA reads TGTGCCAGCAGCACCAGAGAGGGTAGGCCCCAGCATTTT. Protein: CASSTREGRPQHF.

This CDR3 is CASTSAGELFF. The CDR3 region has the DNA TGTGCCAGCACTTCGGCCGGGGAGCTGTTTTTT. The V call is TRBV11-3, the J call TRBJ2-2; D unresolved. This CDR3 region has 11 residues. In germline, CDR1 is SGHNT, CDR2 YENEEA. V lost 7 bases and J 6 bases, leaving 6 bases between the germline ends.

This clonotype was seen only a few times. The CDR3 spells CASPFGDEQFF. CDR3 bases: TGTGCCAGCCCCTTCGGAGATGAGCAGTTCTTC. The chain combines TRBV27 with TRBJ2-1; no firm D call. This CDR3 contains 11 residues. V was clipped by 8 bases and J by 8 bases, with 10 bases between them. Germline CDR1 and CDR2: MNHEY and SMNVEV (reference sequence).

By share, this clonotype counts as medium-sized (0.01 to 0.1%). The chain recombines TRBV20-1 with TRBJ2-3; TRBD2 matches at 14 bases. This CDR3 has 18 amino acids. V shed 5 bases and J 4 bases; nucleotides not matched to a gene: 14. Looked up from germline, CDR1 is DFQATT and CDR2 is SNEGSKA (reference sequence). The CDR3: CSASSGTSGSLGADTQYF. As DNA, the CDR3 is TGCAGTGCTTCTTCCGGGACTAGCGGGAGCCTTGGGGCAGATACGCAGTATTTT.